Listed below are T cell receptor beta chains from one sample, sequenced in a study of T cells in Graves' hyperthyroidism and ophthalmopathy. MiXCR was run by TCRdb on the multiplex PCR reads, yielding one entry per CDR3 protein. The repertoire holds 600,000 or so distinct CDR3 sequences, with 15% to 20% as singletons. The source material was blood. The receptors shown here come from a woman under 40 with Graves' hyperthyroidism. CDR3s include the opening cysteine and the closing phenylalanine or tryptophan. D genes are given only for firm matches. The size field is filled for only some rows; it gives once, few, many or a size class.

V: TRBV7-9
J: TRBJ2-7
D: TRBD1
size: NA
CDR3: CASSETGASYEQYF
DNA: TGTGCCAGCAGCGAGACAGGGGCCTCCTACGAGCAGTACTTC

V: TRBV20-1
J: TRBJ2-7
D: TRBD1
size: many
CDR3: CSADRDRNYEQYF
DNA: TGCAGTGCTGACCGGGACAGGAACTACGAGCAGTACTTC

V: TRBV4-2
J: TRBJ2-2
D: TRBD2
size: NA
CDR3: CASSQEAGAGGELFF
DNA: TGTGCCAGCAGCCAAGAAGCGGGAGCGGGCGGGGAGCTGTTTTTT

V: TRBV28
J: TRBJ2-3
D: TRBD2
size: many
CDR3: CASSSIAGGSDTQYF
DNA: TGTGCCAGCAGTTCTATAGCGGGCGGGTCAGATACGCAGTATTTT

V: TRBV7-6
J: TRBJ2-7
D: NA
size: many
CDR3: CASSERRDGAYEQYF
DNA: TGTGCCAGCAGCGAACGCCGGGACGGAGCCTACGAGCAGTACTTC

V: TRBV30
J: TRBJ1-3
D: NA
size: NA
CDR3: CACLFPGSRGLPSGNTIYF
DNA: TGTGCCTGCCTTTTTCCGGGCTCTCGAGGACTTCCCTCTGGAAACACCATATATTTT

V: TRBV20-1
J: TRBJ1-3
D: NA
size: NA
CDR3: CSAYPPVSGNTIYF
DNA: TGCAGTGCCTACCCCCCGGTCTCTGGAAACACCATATATTTT

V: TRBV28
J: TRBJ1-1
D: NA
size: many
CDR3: CASSLYRAGTEAFF
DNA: TGTGCCAGCAGTCTCTACAGGGCGGGCACTGAAGCTTTCTTT

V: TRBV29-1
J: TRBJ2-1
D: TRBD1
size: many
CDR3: CSVPRTGGFDEQFF
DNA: TGCAGCGTACCTCGGACAGGGGGGTTCGATGAGCAGTTCTTC

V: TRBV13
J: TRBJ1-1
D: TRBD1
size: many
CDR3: CASSPRGHSTEAFF
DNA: TGTGCCAGCAGCCCCAGGGGGCATAGCACTGAAGCTTTCTTT

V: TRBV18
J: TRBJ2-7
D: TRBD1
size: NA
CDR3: CASSPISGQGFWSEQYF
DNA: TGTGCCAGCTCACCAATTAGCGGACAGGGGTTTTGGTCCGAGCAGTACTTC

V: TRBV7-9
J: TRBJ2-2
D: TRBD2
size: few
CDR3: CASSLLASGRAANTGELFF
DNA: TGTGCCAGCAGCTTATTGGCTAGCGGGAGGGCCGCGAACACCGGGGAGCTGTTTTTT

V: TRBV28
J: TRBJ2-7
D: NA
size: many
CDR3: CASSLGRTGEQYF
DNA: TGTGCCAGCAGTTTAGGCCGTACGGGAGAGCAGTACTTC

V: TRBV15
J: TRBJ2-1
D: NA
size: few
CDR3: CATSLPNNEQFF
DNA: TGTGCCACCAGCTTACCCAACAATGAGCAGTTCTTC

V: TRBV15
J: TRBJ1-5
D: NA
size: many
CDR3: CATRQGSFPNQPQHF
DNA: TGTGCCACCCGTCAAGGCAGCTTCCCAAATCAGCCCCAGCATTTT

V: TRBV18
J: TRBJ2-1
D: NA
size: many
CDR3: CASQGRTYNEQFF
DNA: TGTGCCAGCCAGGGACGAACCTACAATGAGCAGTTCTTC

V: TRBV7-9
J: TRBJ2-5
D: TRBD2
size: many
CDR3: CASSLTGGRETQYF
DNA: TGTGCCAGCAGCTTAACGGGGGGAAGAGAGACCCAGTACTTC

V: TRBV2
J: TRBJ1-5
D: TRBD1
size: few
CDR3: CASNGEGAGNQPQHF
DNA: TGTGCCAGCAACGGGGAGGGGGCTGGCAATCAGCCCCAGCATTTT

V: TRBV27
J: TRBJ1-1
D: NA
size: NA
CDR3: CASSLKLSGRTNTEAFF
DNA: TGTGCCAGCAGTTTAAAGTTATCGGGGCGGACGAACACTGAAGCTTTCTTT

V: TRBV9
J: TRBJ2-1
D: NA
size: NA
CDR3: CASSVFLGTPSYNEQFF
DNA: TGTGCCAGCAGCGTATTCCTAGGGACACCTTCCTACAATGAGCAGTTCTTC

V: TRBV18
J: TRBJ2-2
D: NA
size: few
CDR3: CASARGNGELFF
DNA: TGTGCCAGCGCCAGGGGTAACGGGGAGCTGTTTTTT

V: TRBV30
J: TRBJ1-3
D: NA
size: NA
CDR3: CAWRTRISGNTIYF
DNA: TGTGCCTGGAGGACCCGGATCTCTGGAAACACCATATATTTT

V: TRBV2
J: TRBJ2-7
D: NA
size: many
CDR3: CASRTGPGYEQYF
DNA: TGTGCCAGCAGGACCGGGCCGGGATACGAGCAGTACTTC

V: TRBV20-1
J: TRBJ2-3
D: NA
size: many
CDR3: CSAGRGVSTDTQYF
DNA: TGCAGTGCTGGGAGAGGGGTGAGCACAGATACGCAGTATTTT

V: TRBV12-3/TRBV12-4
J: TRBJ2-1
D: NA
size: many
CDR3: CASSFQTGEQFF
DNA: TGTGCCAGCAGTTTTCAGACCGGTGAGCAGTTCTTC

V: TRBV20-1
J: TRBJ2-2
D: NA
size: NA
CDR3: CSAPKGPGELFF
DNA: TGCAGTGCTCCCAAAGGTCCCGGGGAGCTGTTTTTT

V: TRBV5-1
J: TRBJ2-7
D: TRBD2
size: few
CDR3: CASSSTIAGGLEQYF
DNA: TGCGCCAGCAGCTCCACAATAGCGGGAGGGCTCGAGCAGTACTTC

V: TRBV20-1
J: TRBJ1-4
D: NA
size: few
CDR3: CSASDGTANEKLLF
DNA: TGCAGTGCTAGCGACGGGACGGCTAATGAAAAACTGCTTTTT

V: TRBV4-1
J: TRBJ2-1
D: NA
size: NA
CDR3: CASSRAVGLRNEQFF
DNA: TGCGCCAGCAGCCGGGCTGTGGGATTGAGGAATGAGCAGTTCTTC

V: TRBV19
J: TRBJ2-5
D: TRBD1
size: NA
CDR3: CASSSATGVGETQYF
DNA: TGTGCCAGTAGTTCCGCTACAGGGGTGGGAGAGACCCAGTACTTC

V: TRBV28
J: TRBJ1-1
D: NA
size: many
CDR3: CASSPGTFADTEAFF
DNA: TGTGCCAGCAGCCCCGGGACGTTCGCGGACACTGAAGCTTTCTTT

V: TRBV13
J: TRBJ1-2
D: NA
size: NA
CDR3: CASSGGAMGTGKGYTF
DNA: TGTGCCAGCAGCGGCGGCGCGATGGGGACCGGTAAGGGCTACACCTTC

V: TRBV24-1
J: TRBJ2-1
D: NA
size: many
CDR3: CATSDLSGGGTYNEQFF
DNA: TGTGCCACCAGTGATTTGTCCGGCGGGGGCACCTACAATGAGCAGTTCTTC

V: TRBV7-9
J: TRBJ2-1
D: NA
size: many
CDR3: CASSLGVIPLDTDEQFF
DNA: TGTGCCAGCAGCTTAGGGGTTATCCCTCTCGATACAGATGAGCAGTTCTTC

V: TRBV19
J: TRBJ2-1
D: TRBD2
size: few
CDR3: CASRSLAGTYNEQFF
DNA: TGTGCCAGTAGATCCCTAGCGGGTACCTACAATGAGCAGTTCTTC

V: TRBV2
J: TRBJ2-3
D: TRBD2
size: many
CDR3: CASSSKLAGVDTDTQYF
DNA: TGTGCCAGCAGTTCTAAACTAGCGGGAGTTGACACAGATACGCAATATTTT

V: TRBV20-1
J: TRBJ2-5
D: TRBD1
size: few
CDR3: CSARRQGSETQYF
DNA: TGCAGTGCTAGACGACAGGGGTCGGAGACCCAGTACTTC

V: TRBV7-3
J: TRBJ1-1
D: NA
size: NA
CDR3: CASSLRSGPRTSEAFF
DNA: TGTGCCAGCAGCTTAAGGTCCGGACCCCGAACGTCTGAAGCTTTCTTT

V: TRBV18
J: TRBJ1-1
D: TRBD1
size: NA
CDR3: CASHLGQGVSGNTEAFF
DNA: TGTGCCAGCCACCTAGGACAGGGAGTATCAGGGAACACTGAAGCTTTCTTT

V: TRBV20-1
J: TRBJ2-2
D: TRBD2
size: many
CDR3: CSAQSGTSGSWTGELFF
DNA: TGCAGTGCTCAGTCCGGGACTAGCGGGAGTTGGACCGGGGAGCTGTTTTTT

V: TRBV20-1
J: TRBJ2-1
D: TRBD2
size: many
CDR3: CSATSGRGDEQFF
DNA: TGCAGTGCTACTAGCGGGAGAGGGGATGAGCAGTTCTTC

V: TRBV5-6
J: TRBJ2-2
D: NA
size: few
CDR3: CASSLVSSETGELFF
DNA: TGTGCCAGCAGCTTGGTTTCTAGCGAAACCGGGGAGCTGTTTTTT

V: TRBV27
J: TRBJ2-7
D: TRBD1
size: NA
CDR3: CASSLWTGGDEQYF
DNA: TGTGCCAGCAGTTTGTGGACAGGGGGCGACGAGCAGTACTTC

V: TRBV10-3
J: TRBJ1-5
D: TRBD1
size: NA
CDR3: CAISGTDRDGQPQHF
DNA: TGTGCCATCAGTGGAACGGACAGGGACGGTCAGCCCCAGCATTTT

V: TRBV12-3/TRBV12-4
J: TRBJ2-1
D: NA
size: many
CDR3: CASSFYNEQFF
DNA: TGTGCCAGCAGTTTTTACAATGAGCAGTTCTTC

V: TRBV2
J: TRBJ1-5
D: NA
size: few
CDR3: CASSEHGGGNQPQHF
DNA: TGTGCCAGCAGTGAGCACGGGGGCGGCAATCAGCCCCAGCATTTT

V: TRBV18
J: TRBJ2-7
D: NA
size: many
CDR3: CASSPIGALINEQYF
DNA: TGTGCCAGCTCACCAATCGGGGCGTTGATCAACGAGCAGTACTTC

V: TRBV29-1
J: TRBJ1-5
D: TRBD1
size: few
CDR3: CSVGQGKQPQHF
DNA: TGCAGCGTTGGACAGGGAAAACAGCCCCAGCATTTT

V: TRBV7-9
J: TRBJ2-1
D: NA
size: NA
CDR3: CASRSGDEGEFF
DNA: TGTGCCAGCAGGTCGGGTGACGAAGGAGAGTTCTTC

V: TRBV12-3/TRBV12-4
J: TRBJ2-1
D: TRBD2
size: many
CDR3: CASEKREAYNEQFF
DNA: TGTGCCAGCGAAAAGCGGGAAGCTTACAATGAGCAGTTCTTC

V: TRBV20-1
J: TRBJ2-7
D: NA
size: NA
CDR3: CSAREGRSYEQYF
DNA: TGCAGTGCTAGGGAGGGACGGTCCTACGAGCAGTACTTC

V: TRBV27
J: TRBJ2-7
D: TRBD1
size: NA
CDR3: CASSHIAGTGQGGEQYF
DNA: TGTGCCAGCAGTCATATAGCGGGCACGGGACAGGGGGGCGAGCAGTACTTC

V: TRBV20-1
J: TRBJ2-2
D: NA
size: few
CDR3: CSAAGGGGPGVRIGELFF
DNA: TGCAGTGCCGCTGGAGGAGGGGGTCCGGGAGTGAGGATCGGGGAGCTGTTTTTT

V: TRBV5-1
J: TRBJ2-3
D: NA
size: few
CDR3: CASTSRRSTDTQYF
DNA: TGCGCCAGCACTAGTCGTAGGAGCACAGATACGCAGTATTTT

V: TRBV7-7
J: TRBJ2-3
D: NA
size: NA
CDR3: CASSLGTGIADTQYF
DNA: TGTGCTAGCAGCTTAGGTACCGGAATCGCAGATACGCAGTATTTT

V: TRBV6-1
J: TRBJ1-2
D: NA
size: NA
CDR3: CASSQGSPGGYTF
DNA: TGTGCCAGCAGTCAGGGATCTCCCGGGGGCTACACCTTC

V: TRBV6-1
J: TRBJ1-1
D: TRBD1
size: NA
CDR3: CASSARQGRAEAFF
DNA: TGTGCCAGCAGTGCTAGACAGGGAAGGGCTGAAGCTTTCTTT

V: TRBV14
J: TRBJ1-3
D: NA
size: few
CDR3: CASSHRGFGNTIYF
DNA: TGTGCCAGCAGCCACAGGGGCTTTGGAAACACCATATATTTT

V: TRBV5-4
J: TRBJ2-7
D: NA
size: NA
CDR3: CASSTIVDPVYEQYF
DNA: TGTGCCAGCAGCACGATTGTGGACCCAGTCTACGAGCAGTACTTC

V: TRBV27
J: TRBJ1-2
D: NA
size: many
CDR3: CASYQRNYGYTF
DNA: TGTGCCAGCTATCAACGGAACTATGGCTACACCTTC